These T cell receptor beta chains were read from a single sample in a study of early T cells in non-severe SARS-CoV-2 infection. TCRdb used MiXCR to reprocess the 5' RACE reads, holding one entry per CDR3 protein. The data show approximately 50,000 distinct CDR3 sequences, 12% seen once. The material sequenced was whole blood, taken at baseline. The receptors stem from an adult who was a healthcare worker with PCR-confirmed SARS-CoV-2 infection or an uninfected control (not recorded which). CDR3s include the opening cysteine and the closing phenylalanine or tryptophan. D genes are given only for firm matches.

CDR3 length | J gene | D gene | V gene | CDR3 protein
16 | TRBJ2-5 | - | TRBV11-2 | CASSLRGEARRETQYF
17 | TRBJ2-1 | TRBD2 | TRBV9 | CASSVRPGGSSYNEQFF
21 | TRBJ2-2 | TRBD2 | TRBV7-2 | CASSPPWGGLAGGPVPGELFF
18 | TRBJ1-4 | - | TRBV10-3 | CAISESPWDPLRDEKLFF
13 | TRBJ2-1 | TRBD2 | TRBV3-1 | CASSSGTSGGKFF
15 | TRBJ2-5 | - | TRBV20-1 | CSAREARGPSETQYF
14 | TRBJ2-3 | - | TRBV6-2/TRBV6-3 | CASHRTDGTDTQYF
15 | TRBJ1-5 | - | TRBV29-1 | CSVVTVRGGNQPQHF
11 | TRBJ2-1 | - | TRBV4-1 | CASSHGRGLFF
16 | TRBJ2-2 | - | TRBV2 | CASSESAGSITGELFF
14 | TRBJ1-1 | - | TRBV6-2/TRBV6-3 | CASSYSGENTEAFF
15 | TRBJ2-5 | - | TRBV7-9 | CASSPPAGHQETQYF
17 | TRBJ2-3 | TRBD1 | TRBV3-1 | CASRSEDRGERTDTQYF
15 | TRBJ2-3 | - | TRBV12-5 | CASGATQDFTDTQYF
15 | TRBJ2-2 | - | TRBV28 | CASSLGGRYTGELFF
13 | TRBJ1-4 | - | TRBV6-5 | CASRVTANEKLFF